This T cell receptor (beta chain) was sequenced for a study of T cell responses to AZD1222 COVID-19 vaccine. Overall study findings and caveats: Donors were mostly white British, more females; clonal diversity possibly underestimated. Repertoire collection took place solely once the T cell response had peaked. Seropositive AZD1222 recipients at baseline numbered only five to seven.

Germline V gene lookup returns CDR1 SGHAT and CDR2 FQNNGV. The CDR3 has 13 amino acids. The germline V and J ends were trimmed by 0 bases and 8 bases, with 10 bases remaining between them. Only in-frame clones appear in the TCRdb table, and some are missing; sequencing was by immunoSEQ multiplex PCR. This sample has about 37,000 clones; around nine tenths occur once, and the top ten carry approximately 6.8%. A word on this clone: Its antigen is undetermined.

J is TRBJ1-1 and V is TRBV11-2; no firm D call. The material sequenced was peripheral blood, taken on day 0 of AZD1222 vaccination. This TCR came from an adult in good health. The CDR3 spells CASSLEQRIEAFF. The CDR3, as DNA: TGTGCCAGCAGCTTAGAACAACGAATAGAAGCTTTCTTT.